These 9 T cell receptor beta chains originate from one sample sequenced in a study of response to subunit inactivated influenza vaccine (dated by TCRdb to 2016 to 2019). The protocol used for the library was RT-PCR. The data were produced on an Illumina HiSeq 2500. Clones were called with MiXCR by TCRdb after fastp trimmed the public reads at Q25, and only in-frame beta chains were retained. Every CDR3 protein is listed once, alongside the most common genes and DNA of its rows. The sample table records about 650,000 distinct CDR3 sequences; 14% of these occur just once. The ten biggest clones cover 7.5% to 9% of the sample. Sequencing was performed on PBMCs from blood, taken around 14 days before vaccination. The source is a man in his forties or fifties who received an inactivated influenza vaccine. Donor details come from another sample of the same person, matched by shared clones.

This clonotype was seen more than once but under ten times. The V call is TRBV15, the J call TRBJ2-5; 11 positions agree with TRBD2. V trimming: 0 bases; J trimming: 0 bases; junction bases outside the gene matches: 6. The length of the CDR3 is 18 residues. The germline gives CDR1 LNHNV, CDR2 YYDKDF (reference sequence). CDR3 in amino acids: CATSRDEALAGDQETQYF. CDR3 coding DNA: TGTGCCACCAGCAGAGACGAAGCACTAGCGGGGGACCAAGAGACCCAGTACTTC.

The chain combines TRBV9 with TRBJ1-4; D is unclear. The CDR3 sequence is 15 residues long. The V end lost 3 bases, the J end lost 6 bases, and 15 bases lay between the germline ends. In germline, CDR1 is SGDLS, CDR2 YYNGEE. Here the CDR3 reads CASSAEGFPYEKLFF. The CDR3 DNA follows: TGTGCCAGCAGCGCCGAAGGGTTTCCCTATGAAAAACTGTTTTTT.

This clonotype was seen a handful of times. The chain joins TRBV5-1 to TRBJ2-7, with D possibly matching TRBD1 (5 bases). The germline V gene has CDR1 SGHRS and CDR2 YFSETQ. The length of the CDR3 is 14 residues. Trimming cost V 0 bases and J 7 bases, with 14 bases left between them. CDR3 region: CASSLVPGMGEQYF. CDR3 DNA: TGCGCCAGCAGCTTGGTGCCAGGGATGGGAGAGCAGTACTTC.

This CDR3 reads CASSYSSQGGYEQYF. CDR3 coding DNA: TGTGCCAGCAGTTACTCGAGCCAGGGTGGCTACGAGCAGTACTTC. The genes are TRBV6-5 and TRBJ2-7, with a weak D call TRBD1 (5 bases). The V gene's germline CDR1 is MNHEY and CDR2 SVGAGI. This CDR3 is built from 15 residues. The V end was cut by 0 bases, the J end by 3 bases, with 12 bases between.

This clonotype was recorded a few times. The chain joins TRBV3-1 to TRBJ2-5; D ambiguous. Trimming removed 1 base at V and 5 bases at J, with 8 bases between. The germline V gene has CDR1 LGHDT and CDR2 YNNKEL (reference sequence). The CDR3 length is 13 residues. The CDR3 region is CASSQGLVETQYF. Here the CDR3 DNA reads TGTGCCAGCAGCCAAGGTTTAGTGGAGACCCAGTACTTC.

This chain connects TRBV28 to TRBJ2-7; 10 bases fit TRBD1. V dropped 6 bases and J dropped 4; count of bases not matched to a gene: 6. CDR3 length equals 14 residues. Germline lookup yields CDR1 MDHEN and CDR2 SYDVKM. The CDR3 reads CASRRTGGEYEQYF. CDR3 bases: TGTGCCAGCAGAAGGACAGGGGGAGAATACGAGCAGTACTTC.

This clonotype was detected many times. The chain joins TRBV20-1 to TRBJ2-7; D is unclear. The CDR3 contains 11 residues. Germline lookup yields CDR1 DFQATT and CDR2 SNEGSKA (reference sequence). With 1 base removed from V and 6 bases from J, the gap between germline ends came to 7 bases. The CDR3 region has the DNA TGCAGTGCTAGAGTGGCTATCGAGCAGTACTTC. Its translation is CSARVAIEQYF.

The CDR3 DNA is TGTGCCACCAGGGACGGCGCGGGTGAAAAACTGTTTTTT. Encoded protein: CATRDGAGEKLFF. The chain links TRBV10-3 to TRBJ1-4, with D possibly being TRBD1 (5 bases). Germline loops: CDR1 ENHRY, CDR2 SYGVKD. This CDR3 is 13 amino acids long. Trimming shortened V by 10 bases and J by 7 bases, and 16 bases separated the two germline ends.

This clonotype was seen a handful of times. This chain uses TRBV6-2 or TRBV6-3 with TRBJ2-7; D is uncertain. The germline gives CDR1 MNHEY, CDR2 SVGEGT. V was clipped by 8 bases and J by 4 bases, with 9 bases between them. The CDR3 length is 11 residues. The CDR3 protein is CASQVGYEQYF. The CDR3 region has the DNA TGTGCCAGCCAGGTTGGTTACGAGCAGTACTTC.